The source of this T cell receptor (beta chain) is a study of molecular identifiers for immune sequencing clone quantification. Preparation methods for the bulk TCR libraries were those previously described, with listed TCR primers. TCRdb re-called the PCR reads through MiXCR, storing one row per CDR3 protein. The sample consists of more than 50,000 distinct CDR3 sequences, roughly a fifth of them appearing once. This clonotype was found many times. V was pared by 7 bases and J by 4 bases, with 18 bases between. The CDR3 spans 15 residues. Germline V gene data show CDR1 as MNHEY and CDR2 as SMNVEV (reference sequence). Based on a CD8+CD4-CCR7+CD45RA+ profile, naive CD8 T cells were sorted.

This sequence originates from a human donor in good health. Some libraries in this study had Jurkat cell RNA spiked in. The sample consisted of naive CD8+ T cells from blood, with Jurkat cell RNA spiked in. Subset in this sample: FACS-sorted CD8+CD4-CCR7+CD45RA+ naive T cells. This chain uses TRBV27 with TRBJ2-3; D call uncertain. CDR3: CASTHETSKADTQYF. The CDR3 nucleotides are TGTGCCAGCACCCATGAGACTTCCAAAGCAGATACGCAGTATTTT.